This T cell receptor beta chain was sequenced during a study of blood T cell repertoires in COVID-19. Study-wide background: Whether acute or convalescent, the COVID-19 samples came from the United States, Italy and Spain. PBMCs, B-cell-depleted T cells, or T cells provided the cDNA or gDNA that made up the material.

Per the germline V gene, CDR1 is SGHRS and CDR2 is YFSETQ. With V trimmed by 3 bases and J by 6 bases, 7 bases remained unmatched. The CDR3 totals 15 residues. Authors' processing steps: Counts of nucleated cells, estimated from reference gene primer amplification, were obtained. TCRdb keeps only in-frame clones here, not all; method: immunoSEQ multiplex PCR. From that table come the V and J calls and clone size; the DNA was used to work out D and trimming. The sample holds tens of thousands of clones, 75% to 95% seen once. This chain uses TRBV5-1 with TRBJ2-1, with 9 bases matching TRBD1. This TCR derives from a human donor with active COVID-19. The donor label of this sample is uncertain. Sequenced sample: peripheral blood. CDR3 in DNA: TGCGCCAGCAGCTCCGGGACAGGGAAGCGCAATGAGCAGTTCTTC. Translation gives CASSSGTGKRNEQFF.